This T cell receptor beta chain was recovered during a study of shared clonotypes between healthy human individuals. Study-level points and caveats: An anticipated effect of sequencing depth on clonotype sharing among donors was recognized. The low donor count limited represented genetic and exposure-history diversity.

Comment on this clone: Its specificity is not known.

The repertoire was sequenced with immunoSEQ multiplex PCR; TCRdb's copy has only in-frame clones and lacks some. The sample consists of about half a million clones, 81% of them appearing once. The receptor's source is a woman aged 40 to 49 in good health. Some clones in this sample may be carry-over from other donors' samples. Sequences were obtained from PBMCs.

Here the CDR3 reads CASSRTGTIRTDTQYF. The DNA of the CDR3 is TGTGCCAGCAGCCGGACCGGGACCATACGCACAGATACGCAGTATTTT. The rearrangement uses TRBV5-4 and TRBJ2-3, with D perhaps TRBD1 or TRBD2 (5 bases each). V lost 4 bases and J lost 1, with 16 bases in between. The length of the CDR3 is 16 residues. Germline-derived CDR1 and CDR2 are SGHNT and YYREEE (reference sequence).